One and the same sample provided the 15 T cell receptor beta chains below, sequenced in a study of blood T cells in healthy people across ages. Primed by a sample-barcoded 5' primer and a J-beta primer mix, a second PCR proceeded for 7 to 11 cycles. MiXCR was run by TCRdb on the 5' RACE reads, yielding one entry per CDR3 protein. In the table there are 800,000 to 1,300,000 distinct CDR3 sequences, 25% of which are singletons. This sample was also put to use in a study of T cells of mothers and their children.

Sequencing was carried out using blood. These receptors were collected from a girl aged 2-10 years in good health.

This clonotype was counted a single time. The J gene is TRBJ2-5, the V gene TRBV4-3; TRBD2 matches 7 bases. Trimming cost V 0 bases and J 6 bases; bases outside gene matches: 4. Germline lookup yields CDR1 LGHNA and CDR2 YSLEER. CDR3 length equals 14 residues. CDR3 sequence: CASSQEGGWQTQYF. Written as DNA, the CDR3 is TGCGCCAGCAGCCAAGAGGGAGGGTGGCAGACCCAGTACTTC.

The CDR3 reads CASSFSGRNYNEQFF. CDR3 nucleotides: TGTGCCAGCAGCTTTAGCGGGAGGAACTACAATGAGCAGTTCTTC. This chain uses TRBV14 with TRBJ2-1, with TRBD2 identical over 10 bases. The CDR3 covers 15 residues. Germline CDR1 is SGHDN and CDR2 is FVKESK. The V segment lost 5 bases and the J segment 3 bases; nucleotides outside the gene matches: 4.

This clonotype was observed at least ten times. V is TRBV5-1 and J is TRBJ2-5, with D perhaps given as TRBD1 or TRBD2 (5 bases each). The CDR3 has 15 amino acids. Trimming took off 3 bases at V and 1 base at J, with 13 bases between the two ends. CDR1 is SGHRS, CDR2 YFSETQ, per germline. CDR3 DNA sequence: TGCGCCAGCAGCTGGGGGACGGTTCTCCAAGAGACCCAGTACTTC. This sequence encodes CASSWGTVLQETQYF.

This clonotype occurred a few times. The chain uses TRBV12-3 or TRBV12-4 and TRBJ1-2; 7 positions match TRBD1. After removal of 6 bases from V and 3 bases from J, the junction contained 16 bases not matched to a gene. The CDR3 is made up of 17 amino acids. The CDR3 region has the DNA TGTGCCAGCAGCTCCTTCCCCCGACAGGGAGGGGACTATGGCTACACCTTC. This codes for CASSSFPRQGGDYGYTF.

This clonotype was seen only a few times. The chain recombines TRBV5-4 with TRBJ1-2; D is perhaps TRBD1 (6 bases). The germline V gene encodes CDR1 SGHNT and CDR2 YYREEE (reference sequence). The length of the CDR3 is 13 residues. V lost 5 bases to trimming and J lost 4 bases, with 12 bases between them. Written as DNA, the CDR3 is TGTGCCAGCAGGCTACAGGGAGGCTATGGCTACACCTTC. Its protein product is CASRLQGGYGYTF.

The chain joins TRBV5-1 to TRBJ2-7; D perhaps matches TRBD1 (5 bases). V dropped 7 bases and J dropped 4 bases, with 12 bases sitting between them. CDR3 length: 12 amino acids. Germline V gene lookup returns CDR1 SGHRS and CDR2 YFSETQ. The CDR3 DNA reads as TGCGCCAGCGGCTCGACAGTTTACGAGCAGTACTTC. This translates into CASGSTVYEQYF.

This clonotype was seen repeatedly, ten times or more. The chain uses TRBV7-2 and TRBJ2-5; D ambiguous. CDR1 and CDR2 (germline): SGHTA, FQGNSA. V gave up 5 bases and J gave up 1 base, with 11 bases separating them. This CDR3 region has 14 residues. This CDR3 reads CASSLSFSQETQYF. The DNA of the CDR3 is TGTGCCAGCAGCCTCTCATTCAGCCAAGAGACCCAGTACTTC.

This chain joins TRBV20-1 and TRBJ2-1, with 11 bases that match TRBD2. Germline loops: CDR1 DFQATT, CDR2 SNEGSKA (reference sequence). The trim removed 5 bases at V and 4 bases at J, leaving 10 bases unmatched. The CDR3 contains 16 residues. CDR3 DNA: TGCAGTGCTCCGGGGGTAGCGGGGGGGATTTACAATGAGCAGTTCTTC. Protein product: CSAPGVAGGIYNEQFF.

CDR3 region: CASSWDSWELFF. In DNA, the CDR3 is TGTGCCAGCAGCTGGGACTCGTGGGAGCTGTTTTTT. The chain carries TRBV7-2 and TRBJ2-2, with D possibly matching TRBD2 (6 bases). V lost 4 bases to trimming and J lost 9 bases, with 9 bases between them. Per germline, CDR1 SGHTA and CDR2 FQGNSA. This CDR3 has 12 amino acids.

The chain recombines TRBV12-3 or TRBV12-4 with TRBJ2-5; TRBD1 might be the D (6 bases). The CDR3 spans 14 residues. Trimming took 6 bases from V and 5 from J, leaving 16 bases between them. The CDR3: CASSLTGLGETQYF. The CDR3 DNA reads TGTGCCAGCAGCCTGACAGGATTGGGCGAGACCCAGTACTTC.

The sample holds a few counts of this clonotype. The chain combines TRBV7-6 with TRBJ1-2; D unresolved. The germline V gene encodes CDR1 SGHVS and CDR2 FNYEAQ. The CDR3 loop spans 13 amino acids. Trimming shortened V by 4 bases and J by 8 bases, and 14 bases separated the two germline ends. The CDR3 DNA follows: TGTGCCAGCAGCTCCTCTATCTCCGGGGGCTACACCTTC. It codes for CASSSSISGGYTF.

The chain is built from TRBV29-1 and TRBJ1-2; 9 bases are shared with TRBD1. V trimming: 1 base; J trimming: 4 bases; junction bases outside the gene matches: 7. This CDR3 spans 15 amino acids. The germline V gene has CDR1 SQVTM and CDR2 ANQGSEA. CDR3 nucleotides: TGCAGCGTTGAAGGAGGACAGGGGCAGATCTATGGCTACACCTTC. Amino acids: CSVEGGQGQIYGYTF.

Worth noting for this clonotype: Germline and junction disagree at one end, which may indicate a read error. V gene TRBV7-8 combines with J gene TRBJ2-5; 8 positions match TRBD2. This CDR3 is built from 16 residues. In germline, CDR1 is SGHVS, CDR2 FQNEAQ. The CDR3 region has the DNA TGCGCCAGCAGCTTGGGGACCGGGACTAGGACCGAGACCCAGTACTTC. It encodes CASSLGTGTRTETQYF.

This clonotype appeared a few times. The rearrangement links TRBV25-1 to TRBJ2-2; 13 bases align to TRBD2. With V trimmed by 4 bases and J by 9 bases, 5 bases remained unmatched. The germline CDR1 and CDR2 sequences are MGHDK and SYGVNS. The CDR3 contains 15 residues. The CDR3 nucleotides read TGTGCCAGCAGTGGGGGACTAGCGGGGTACCGGGAGCTGTTTTTT. The encoded protein is CASSGGLAGYRELFF.

The sample holds a few counts of this clonotype. V is TRBV24-1 and J is TRBJ2-6; D may be TRBD1 or TRBD2 (5 bases each). The germline CDR1 and CDR2 sequences are KGHDR and SFDVKD. With 2 bases removed from V and 4 bases from J, the gap between germline ends came to 17 bases. The CDR3 length is 18 residues. The CDR3 region is CATSDYETGAPGANVLTF. The CDR3 DNA is TGTGCCACCAGTGATTACGAAACCGGGGCGCCCGGGGCCAACGTCCTGACTTTC.